Below, 16 T cell receptor beta chains from the same sample are listed, as sequenced in a study of OX40 agonist ivuxolimab in advanced cancers. TCRdb keeps only in-frame clones here, not all; method: immunoSEQ multiplex PCR. This sample has tens of thousands of clones, with 80% to 90% found just once. This specimen consisted of CD4+ or CD8+ T cells sorted from blood, obtained in a trial of the OX40 agonist ivuxolimab. Source of these receptors: an adult with an advanced solid tumor such as melanoma, head and neck, liver or kidney cancer.

This clone was seen only a few times. The V gene is TRBV30, the J gene TRBJ2-1; TRBD2 agrees at 15 bases. The CDR3 is 19 amino acids. V shed 0 bases, J shed 5 bases, and the junction held 11 bases outside the gene matches. The V gene's germline CDR1 is GTSNPN and CDR2 SVGIG (reference sequence). The CDR3: CAWSVSGLAGGLRHNEQFF. The DNA for the CDR3 is TGTGCCTGGAGTGTAAGCGGACTAGCGGGGGGGCTTAGGCACAATGAGCAGTTCTTC.

The chain combines TRBV19 with TRBJ1-3; the D is unclear. CDR3 length: 15 residues. Trimming shortened V by 7 bases and J by 2 bases, and 15 bases separated the two germline ends. Germline V lookup: CDR1 LNHDA, CDR2 SQIVND (reference sequence). The CDR3 nucleotides read TGTGCCAGTACCCTATATGGGTCCCCTGGAAACACCATATATTTT. This sequence encodes CASTLYGSPGNTIYF. The variable domain in full, with the rest retrieved from reference TRBV19 and TRBJ1-3, is DGGITQSPKYLFRKEGQNVTLSCEQNLNHDAMYWYRQDPGQGLRLIYYSQIVNDFQKGDIAEGYSVSREKKESFPLTVTSAQKNPTAFYLCASTLYGSPGNTIYFGEGSWLTVV.

The rearrangement joins TRBV18 to TRBJ2-2, with D unclear. CDR1 and CDR2 (germline): KGHSH, LQKENI. Deletions cut 0 bases from V and 0 bases from J, with 14 bases between. The CDR3 runs to 18 residues. The CDR3 is CASSPPVFLNPNTGELFF. The CDR3 nucleotides are TGTGCCAGCTCACCACCGGTTTTCCTAAACCCGAACACCGGGGAGCTGTTTTTT.

The rearrangement joins TRBV5-1 to TRBJ1-2, with a possible D match to TRBD1 (6 bases). The V end lost 0 bases, the J end lost 4 bases, and 13 bases lay between the germline ends. Germline V CDR1 and CDR2: SGHRS, YFSETQ. The CDR3 sequence is 15 residues long. CDR3 bases: TGCGCCAGCAGCTTGGCAGGGGAGAGGGCCTATGGCTACACCTTC. It yields the protein CASSLAGERAYGYTF.

This sequence joins TRBV7-2 and TRBJ2-7; 10 nucleotides match TRBD2. V lost 7 bases and J lost 4; bases outside the gene matches: 13. CDR1 and CDR2 (germline): SGHTA, FQGNSA. The CDR3 contains 16 residues. This CDR3 reads CASTQGSGGAFYEQYF. For the CDR3, the DNA is TGTGCCAGCACCCAAGGGAGCGGGGGGGCCTTTTACGAGCAGTACTTC.

The V and J genes are TRBV18 and TRBJ2-1; 11 nucleotides agree with TRBD2. Germline trimming cut 4 bases from V and 7 bases from J; bases unmatched to any gene: 0. CDR1 is KGHSH, CDR2 LQKENI, per germline. The CDR3 spans 13 residues. The CDR3 region is CASSLAGGNEQFF. The CDR3 nucleotides are TGTGCCAGCTCACTAGCGGGGGGGAATGAGCAGTTCTTC. Together with reference TRBV18 and TRBJ2-1, the CDR3 gives the full variable domain: NAGVMQNPRHLVRRRGQEARLRCSPMKGHSHVYWYRQLPEEGLKFMVYLQKENIIDESGMPKERFSAEFPKEGPSILRIQQVVRGDSAAYFCASSLAGGNEQFFGPGTRLTVL.

This clone has only one observation. This chain links TRBV6-6 with TRBJ2-4; D may be TRBD1 (6 bases). The V gene lost 5 bases and the J gene lost 7 bases, with 15 bases spanning the gap. The CDR3 extends over 14 amino acids. From germline, CDR1 is MNHNY and CDR2 SVGAGI (reference sequence). CDR3 nucleotide sequence: TGTGCCAGCAGTACCCCCGGGACAAGCAACATTCAGTACTTC. This gives the protein CASSTPGTSNIQYF.

The chain uses TRBV6-6 and TRBJ2-1, with D uncertain. The germline CDR1 and CDR2 sequences are MNHNY and SVGAGI (reference sequence). The length of the CDR3 is 15 residues. Trimming took 3 bases from V and 3 from J, leaving 12 bases between them. The CDR3 reads CASSYEPRDYNEQFF. The DNA for the CDR3 is TGTGCCAGCAGTTATGAACCGCGCGACTACAATGAGCAGTTCTTC.

This clone has just one count. The chain uses TRBV7-8 and TRBJ1-1; D unclear. Germline V CDR1 and CDR2: SGHVS, FQNEAQ. CDR3 length: 14 residues. V was trimmed by 0 bases and J by 1 base, leaving 6 bases between them. The CDR3 region is CASSLAAGNTEAFF. The DNA for the CDR3 is TGTGCCAGCAGCTTAGCGGCTGGGAACACTGAAGCTTTCTTT. The full variable domain, completed using reference TRBV7-8 and TRBJ1-1, is GAGVSQSPRYKVAKRGQDVALRCDPISGHVSLFWYQQALGQGPEFLTYFQNEAQLDKSGLPSDRFFAERPEGSVSTLKIQRTQQEDSAVYLCASSLAAGNTEAFFGQGTRLTVV.

The chain carries TRBV30 and TRBJ1-6, with a weak D call TRBD1 (6 bases). Germline CDR1 GTSNPN, CDR2 SVGIG (reference sequence). With 5 bases removed from V and 5 bases from J, the gap between germline ends came to 13 bases. CDR3 size: 14 residues. Here the CDR3 reads CAWEWNRDNSPLHF. CDR3 sequence (DNA): TGTGCCTGGGAATGGAACAGGGATAATTCACCCCTCCACTTT.

The V call is TRBV2, the J call TRBJ2-1; D perhaps matches TRBD2 (5 bases). Per germline, CDR1 SNHLY and CDR2 FYNNEI. Trimming removed 7 bases from V and 0 bases from J, with 22 bases in between. The CDR3 sequence is 18 residues long. The CDR3 DNA sequence: TGTGCCAGCACCGGCCAGAGGGCAAGGAGTCCCTCCTACAATGAGCAGTTCTTC. Protein sequence: CASTGQRARSPSYNEQFF.

The chain is built from TRBV15 and TRBJ2-5; no reliable D call. The DNA end favors TRBJ2-7, so the J call may be wrong. The CDR3 loop spans 14 amino acids. The germline CDR1 and CDR2 sequences are LNHNV and YYDKDF (reference sequence). In DNA form, the CDR3 reads TGTGCCACCAGCAGAGATAGGAGCTCCTACGAGCAGTACTTC. Encoded protein: CATSRDRSSYEQYF.

This clone occurred a few times. The rearrangement links TRBV5-5 to TRBJ2-2; D is possibly TRBD1 or TRBD2 (5 bases each). The CDR3 covers 16 residues. Germline assignment: CDR1 SGHKS and CDR2 YYEKEE (reference sequence). The V and J ends lost 5 bases and 1 base respectively, with 15 bases between them. The CDR3, as DNA: TGTGCCAGCAGTCGTTCCGGGACGGTGAACACCGGGGAGCTGTTTTTT. Its translation: CASSRSGTVNTGELFF. The full variable domain, rest sourced from reference TRBV5-5 and TRBJ2-2, is DAGVTQSPTHLIKTRGQQVTLRCSPISGHKSVSWYQQVLGQGPQFIFQYYEKEERGRGNFPDRFSARQFPNYSSELNVNALLLGDSALYLCASSRSGTVNTGELFFGEGSRLTVL.

This clone was counted only a few times. This chain connects TRBV14 to TRBJ2-7; TRBD1 or TRBD2 may be the D gene (5 bases each). V was clipped by 3 bases and J by 0 bases, with 12 bases between them. The CDR3 contains 15 residues. Germline CDR1 SGHDN, CDR2 FVKESK. The DNA for the CDR3 is TGTGCCAGCAGCCATTGGGGACCCCGCTCCTACGAGCAGTACTTC. Its protein product is CASSHWGPRSYEQYF.

The chain uses TRBV7-2 and TRBJ2-3; a possible D gene is TRBD2 (5 bases). From germline, CDR1 is SGHTA and CDR2 FQGNSA. V lost 1 base, J lost 4 bases, and 9 bases lay in between. The CDR3 is made up of 14 amino acids. Here the CDR3 DNA reads TGTGCCAGCAGCTTAGGGGTACTAGCAGATACGCAGTATTTT. Protein sequence: CASSLGVLADTQYF.

The chain carries TRBV10-1 and TRBJ2-7; a possible D gene is TRBD1 (5 bases). Germline V gives CDR1 WNHNN, CDR2 SYGVQD (reference sequence). The CDR3 consists of 13 residues. V was cut by 4 bases and J by 1 base, with 8 bases left in between. The CDR3 DNA reads as TGCGCCAGCAGTGCCAGGGCTTCCTACGAGCAGTACTTC. It is translated as CASSARASYEQYF.